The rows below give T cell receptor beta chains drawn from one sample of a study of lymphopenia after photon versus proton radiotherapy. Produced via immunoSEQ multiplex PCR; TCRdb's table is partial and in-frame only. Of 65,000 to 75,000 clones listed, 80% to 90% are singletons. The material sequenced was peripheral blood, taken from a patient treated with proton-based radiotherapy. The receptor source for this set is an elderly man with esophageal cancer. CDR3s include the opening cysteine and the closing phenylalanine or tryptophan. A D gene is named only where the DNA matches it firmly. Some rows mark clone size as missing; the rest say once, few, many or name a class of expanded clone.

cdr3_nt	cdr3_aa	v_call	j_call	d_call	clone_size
TGTGCCAGCAGCTTGACAGGTCGGAGAGAGCAGTACTTC	CASSLTGRREQYF	TRBV5-6	TRBJ2-7	.	.
TGTGCCAGCAGGCCCTACCGGGACCCAAGGGGGAACACTGAAGCTTTCTTT	CASRPYRDPRGNTEAFF	TRBV9	TRBJ1-1	.	.
TGCAGCGTTAGCCACCATGAGCAGTTCTTC	CSVSHHEQFF	TRBV29-1	TRBJ2-1	.	.
TGTGCCAGCAGTTACTCGATGGCAGCTGAAGCTTTCTTT	CASSYSMAAEAFF	TRBV6-6	TRBJ1-1	.	.
TGTGCCAGCAGCTTCACCAGGGGGGACCTAGCCAAAAACATTCAGTACTTC	CASSFTRGDLAKNIQYF	TRBV13	TRBJ2-4	.	.
TGTGCCAGTAAAAAACGGAATAGCAATCAGCCCCAGCATTTT	CASKKRNSNQPQHF	TRBV19	TRBJ1-5	.	.
TGTGCTAGCAGCGCCCAGGACAGGGGTTCCTACAATGAGCAGTTCTTC	CASSAQDRGSYNEQFF	TRBV7-7	TRBJ2-1	TRBD1	.
TGTGCCAGCAGCCCCGGGGGGGAGGTTAATGAAAAACTGTTTTTT	CASSPGGEVNEKLFF	TRBV7-9	TRBJ1-4	.	once
TGTGCCAGCAGTGGGGGGCCCGGGACCACCGGCACAGATACGCAGTATTTT	CASSGGPGTTGTDTQYF	TRBV2	TRBJ2-3	.	.
TGTGCCAGCAGGGTGGACAGTAGCAATGAAGCTTTCTTT	CASRVDSSNEAFF	TRBV5-6	TRBJ1-1	.	.
TGTGCCAGCAGCCCGCTCGGTAGAGGGTGGAGCAATCAGCCCCAGCATTTT	CASSPLGRGWSNQPQHF	TRBV7-2	TRBJ1-5	.	.
TGTGCCAGCAGCTCGTCCGACAGGGCCTCCTACGAGCAGTACTTC	CASSSSDRASYEQYF	TRBV5-5	TRBJ2-7	TRBD1	.
TGTGCCAGCGGACCTCCGGGGCTGGGTGAAAAACTGTTTTTT	CASGPPGLGEKLFF	TRBV6-1	TRBJ1-4	.	.
TGTGCCAGTAGTATTCGGCCGGACAGCTCCTACGAGCAGTACTTC	CASSIRPDSSYEQYF	TRBV19	TRBJ2-7	.	.
TGTGCCAGCAGTTGGGACAGGGTGGCCTATGGCTACACCTTC	CASSWDRVAYGYTF	TRBV28	TRBJ1-2	TRBD1	.
TGCGCCAGCAGTGAGTCGCCAGGGCTGAACACTGAAGCTTTCTTT	CASSESPGLNTEAFF	TRBV10-1	TRBJ1-1	.	once
TGTGCCAGCAGCCCATTCAAGTCAGGGGCCACCTCTGGGGCCAACGTCCTGACTTTC	CASSPFKSGATSGANVLTF	TRBV5-6	TRBJ2-6	.	.
TGTGCCAGCAGTTTGACAGGGGGCTATCAGCCCCAGCATTTT	CASSLTGGYQPQHF	TRBV27	TRBJ1-5	TRBD1	.
TGTGCCAGCAGTTTACGGAACACCGGGGAGCTGTTTTTT	CASSLRNTGELFF	TRBV27	TRBJ2-2	.	once
TGTGCCGGGGAAACCACAGAGACCCAGTACTTC	CAGETTETQYF	TRBV30	TRBJ2-5	.	.